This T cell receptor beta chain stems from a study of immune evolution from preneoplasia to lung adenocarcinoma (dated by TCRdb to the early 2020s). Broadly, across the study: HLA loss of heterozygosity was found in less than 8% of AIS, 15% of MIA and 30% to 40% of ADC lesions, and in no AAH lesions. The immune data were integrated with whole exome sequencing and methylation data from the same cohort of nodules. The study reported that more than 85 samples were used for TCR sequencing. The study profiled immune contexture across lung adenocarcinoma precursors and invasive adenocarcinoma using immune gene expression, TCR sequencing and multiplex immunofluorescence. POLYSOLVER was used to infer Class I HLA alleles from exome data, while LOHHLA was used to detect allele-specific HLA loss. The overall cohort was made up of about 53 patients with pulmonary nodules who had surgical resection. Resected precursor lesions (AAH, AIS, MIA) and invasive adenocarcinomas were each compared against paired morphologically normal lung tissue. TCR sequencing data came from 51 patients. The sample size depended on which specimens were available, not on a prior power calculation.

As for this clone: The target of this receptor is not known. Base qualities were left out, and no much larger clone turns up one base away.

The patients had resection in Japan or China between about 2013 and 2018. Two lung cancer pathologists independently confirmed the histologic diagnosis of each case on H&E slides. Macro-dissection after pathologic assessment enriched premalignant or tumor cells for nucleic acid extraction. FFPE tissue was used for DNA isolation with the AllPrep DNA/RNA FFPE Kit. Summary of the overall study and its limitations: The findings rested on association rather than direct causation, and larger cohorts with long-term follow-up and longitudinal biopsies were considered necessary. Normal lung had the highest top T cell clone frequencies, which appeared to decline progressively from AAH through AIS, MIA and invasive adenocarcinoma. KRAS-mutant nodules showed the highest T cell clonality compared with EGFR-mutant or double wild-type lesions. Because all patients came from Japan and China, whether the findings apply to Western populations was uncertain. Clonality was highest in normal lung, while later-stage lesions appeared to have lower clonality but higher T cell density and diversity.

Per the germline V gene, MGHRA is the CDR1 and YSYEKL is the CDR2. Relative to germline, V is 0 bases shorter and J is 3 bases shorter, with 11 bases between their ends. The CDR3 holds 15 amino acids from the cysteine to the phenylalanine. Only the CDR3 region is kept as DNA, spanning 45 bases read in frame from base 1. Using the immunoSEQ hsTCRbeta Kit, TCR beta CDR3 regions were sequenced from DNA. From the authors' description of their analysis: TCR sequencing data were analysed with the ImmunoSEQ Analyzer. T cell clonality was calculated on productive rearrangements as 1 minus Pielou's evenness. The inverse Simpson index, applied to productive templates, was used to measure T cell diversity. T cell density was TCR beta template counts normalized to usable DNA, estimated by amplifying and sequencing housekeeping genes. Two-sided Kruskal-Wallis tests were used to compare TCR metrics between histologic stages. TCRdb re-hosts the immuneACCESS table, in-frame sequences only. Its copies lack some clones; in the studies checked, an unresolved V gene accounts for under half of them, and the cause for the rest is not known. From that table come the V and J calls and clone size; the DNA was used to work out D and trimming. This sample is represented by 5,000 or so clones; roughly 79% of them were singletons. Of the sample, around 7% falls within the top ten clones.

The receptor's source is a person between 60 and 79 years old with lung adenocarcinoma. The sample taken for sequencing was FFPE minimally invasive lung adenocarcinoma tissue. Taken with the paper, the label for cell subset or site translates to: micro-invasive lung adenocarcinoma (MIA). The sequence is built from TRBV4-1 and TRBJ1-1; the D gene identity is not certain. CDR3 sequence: CASSQEGRGDTEAFF. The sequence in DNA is TGCGCCAGCAGCCAAGAGGGCCGCGGGGACACTGAAGCTTTCTTT.